These 18 T cell receptor beta chains came from one sample sequenced in a study of CD8 T cells in Susac syndrome. With random hexamers, reverse transcription was performed on about 0.5 to 1 ug of RNA. TCRdb reanalysed the immunoSEQ multiplex PCR reads using MiXCR and keeps one entry per CDR3 protein. The sample shows about 100,000 distinct CDR3 sequences, roughly 96% of them seen only once. Sample: CD8+ T cells from PBMCs. The receptor set was obtained from a human donor with Susac syndrome.

This chain joins TRBV5-4 and TRBJ2-5; perhaps D is TRBD1 or TRBD2 (5 bases each). CDR3 size: 15 residues. Trimming cost V 0 bases and J 7 bases, with 16 bases left between them. Germline lookup yields CDR1 SGHNT and CDR2 YYREEE (reference sequence). In DNA, the CDR3 is TGTGCCAGCAGCTTGGATCGGGGCCCTAGGGGGACCCAGTACTTC. It specifies CASSLDRGPRGTQYF.

The V gene is TRBV18, the J gene TRBJ2-6; D is perhaps TRBD1 (5 bases). The CDR3 contains 17 residues. Trimming stripped 2 bases from V and 0 bases from J, with 11 bases between. In germline, CDR1 is KGHSH, CDR2 LQKENI. The CDR3 nucleotides read TGTGCCAGCTCACCAAGGATCCAGGGCTCTGGGGCCAACGTCCTGACTTTC. This codes for CASSPRIQGSGANVLTF.

V gene TRBV9 combines with J gene TRBJ2-7; D call uncertain. This CDR3 comprises 17 residues. Germline V gene lookup returns CDR1 SGDLS and CDR2 YYNGEE. Trimming cost V 1 base and J 2 bases, with 19 bases left between them. CDR3 DNA: TGTGCCAGCAGCGTAAGGTCGGTGGTGGGCCCCACCTACGAGCAGTACTTC. Translating it yields CASSVRSVVGPTYEQYF.

The rearrangement joins TRBV27 to TRBJ2-7; no firm D call. V was pared by 0 bases and J by 1 base, with 4 bases between. The V gene's germline CDR1 is MNHEY and CDR2 SMNVEV (reference sequence). This CDR3 spans 13 amino acids. The DNA of the CDR3 is TGTGCCAGCAGTTTATCCCCTTCCTACGAGCAGTACTTC. Its protein product is CASSLSPSYEQYF.

This clonotype came up once. The V and J genes are TRBV15 and TRBJ2-3, with 10 bases matching TRBD2. The ends lost 5 bases at V and 1 base at J; junction bases unmatched: 12. Germline CDR1 reads LNHNV; CDR2 reads YYDKDF (reference sequence). The CDR3 runs 18 residues. The CDR3 DNA sequence: TGTGCCACCAGCCCCCGGACTAGCGGTGGGGAGGGCACAGATACGCAGTATTTT. Its translation: CATSPRTSGGEGTDTQYF.

This rearrangement joins TRBV2 to TRBJ1-2; tentatively, D is TRBD1 (5 bases). CDR1 SNHLY and CDR2 FYNNEI come from the germline V gene. The CDR3 runs to 14 residues. V was cut by 3 bases and J by 4 bases, with 12 bases left in between. CDR3 DNA sequence: TGTGCCAGCAGTGAGGGGACCGTTTCCTATGGCTACACCTTC. Residues: CASSEGTVSYGYTF.

This chain joins TRBV14 and TRBJ1-2; 8 nucleotides align to TRBD1. CDR1 and CDR2 from the germline V gene are SGHDN and FVKESK. V shed 0 bases and J 8 bases; nucleotides not matched to a gene: 5. The CDR3 contains 14 residues. This chain's CDR3 is CASSQDWTGLGYTF. The CDR3 DNA follows: TGTGCCAGCAGCCAAGATTGGACAGGGTTGGGCTACACCTTC.

This chain links TRBV24-1 with TRBJ2-2; weak D call: TRBD2 (6 bases). The CDR3 loop spans 16 amino acids. Trimming stripped 4 bases from V and 3 bases from J, with 14 bases between. Germline V gives CDR1 KGHDR, CDR2 SFDVKD. The CDR3 here is CATSEAGTQYTGELFF. CDR3 nucleotides: TGTGCCACCAGTGAGGCCGGGACTCAGTACACCGGGGAGCTGTTTTTT.

The gene calls are TRBV5-6 and TRBJ2-7, with 8 bases aligning to TRBD2. The V and J ends lost 4 bases and 2 bases, in that order; junction bases with no gene match: 11. The germline V gene encodes CDR1 SGHDT and CDR2 YYEEEE. The CDR3 covers 16 residues. The CDR3 DNA is TGTGCCAGCAGCCCCACCGGGCCGGGAGGGCCCTACGAGCAGTACTTC. It translates to CASSPTGPGGPYEQYF.

The rearrangement joins TRBV5-1 to TRBJ1-2; tentatively, D is TRBD1 (6 bases). The ends were cut back, 3 bases at V and 0 bases at J, with 21 bases in the middle. The CDR3 length is 18 residues. Per germline, CDR1 SGHRS and CDR2 YFSETQ. CDR3 bases: TGCGCCAGCAGCTCCCCTCGGGGGGCGGATTCGCCTAACTATGGCTACACCTTC. Amino acid sequence: CASSSPRGADSPNYGYTF. Drawing the rest from reference TRBV5-1 and TRBJ1-2, the complete variable domain is KAGVTQTPRYLIKTRGQQVTLSCSPISGHRSVSWYQQTPGQGLQFLFEYFSETQRNKGNFPGRFSGRQFSNSRSEMNVSTLELGDSALYLCASSSPRGADSPNYGYTFGSGTRLTVV.

The V gene is TRBV11-2, the J gene TRBJ2-7; D is perhaps TRBD2 (5 bases). This CDR3 is built from 13 residues. Trimming removed 1 base from V and 3 bases from J, with 7 bases in between. The germline gives CDR1 SGHAT, CDR2 FQNNGV. The CDR3 region is CASSLGTHYEQYF. CDR3 nucleotides: TGTGCCAGCAGCTTAGGGACTCACTACGAGCAGTACTTC. The complete variable domain, with remaining parts taken from reference TRBV11-2 and TRBJ2-7, reads EAGVAQSPRYKIIEKRQSVAFWCNPISGHATLYWYQQILGQGPKLLIQFQNNGVVDDSQLPKDRFSAERLKGVDSTLKIQPAKLEDSAVYLCASSLGTHYEQYFGPGTRLTVT.

J is TRBJ2-7 and V is TRBV2, with D tentatively TRBD1 (6 bases). Germline loops: CDR1 SNHLY, CDR2 FYNNEI. The ends were cut back, 6 bases at V and 5 bases at J, with 11 bases in the middle. The CDR3 is made up of 12 amino acids. DNA of the CDR3: TGTGCCAGCAGAGTACAGGGTGACGAGCAGTACTTC. This translates into CASRVQGDEQYF.

The rearrangement links TRBV12-3 or TRBV12-4 to TRBJ2-1, with 12 bases that match TRBD2. There are 16 residues in the CDR3. The ends lost 8 bases at V and 8 bases at J; junction bases unmatched: 13. The CDR3 loop is CASVRFGLAGRDEQFF. DNA of the CDR3: TGTGCCAGCGTTAGGTTTGGACTAGCGGGGCGGGATGAGCAGTTCTTC.

The chain links TRBV2 to TRBJ1-5; tentative D call: TRBD1 (5 bases). Trimming shortened V by 4 bases and J by 0 bases, and 7 bases separated the two germline ends. Germline V gene data show CDR1 as SNHLY and CDR2 as FYNNEI. The CDR3 is 14 amino acids. CDR3 region: CASSGQLSNQPQHF. In DNA form, the CDR3 reads TGTGCCAGCAGTGGACAGCTTAGCAATCAGCCCCAGCATTTT.

The CDR3 DNA is TGCAGCGTTGAAGTTGGACAGCAGTTCTTC. Amino acid sequence: CSVEVGQQFF. The rearrangement uses TRBV29-1 and TRBJ2-1; no definite D call. V lost 1 base, J lost 11 bases, and 6 bases lay in between. CDR1 and CDR2 (germline): SQVTM, ANQGSEA. The CDR3 runs 10 residues.

About this clonotype itself: Compared with germline, one end of the junction differs, possibly owing to a read error. This chain connects TRBV2 to TRBJ2-7; the match to TRBD1 covers 9 bases. CDR1 is SNHLY and CDR2 is FYNNEI in the germline V gene. The CDR3 covers 15 residues. The CDR3 DNA reads TGTGCCAGCAATGAAATACCGGGACAGGGATACGAGCAGTACTTC. Amino acids: CASNEIPGQGYEQYF.

The chain recombines TRBV9 with TRBJ2-7; TRBD2 matches at 11 bases. With V trimmed by 4 bases and J by 4 bases, 10 bases remained unmatched. The CDR3 is made up of 16 amino acids. Germline V CDR1 and CDR2: SGDLS, YYNGEE. CDR3 DNA sequence: TGTGCCAGCAGCATCGACCCTAGCGGGGGGAAGTACGAGCAGTACTTC. Translating it yields CASSIDPSGGKYEQYF.

The chain is built from TRBV9 and TRBJ1-3, with D uncertain. Germline assignment: CDR1 SGDLS and CDR2 YYNGEE. The length of the CDR3 is 11 residues. V was cut by 4 bases and J by 2 bases, with 1 base left in between. The CDR3 loop reads CASSTGNTIYF. The CDR3 DNA sequence: TGTGCCAGCAGCACTGGAAACACCATATATTTT.